This T cell receptor (beta chain) was identified in a study of neurological immune-mediated disorders (dated by TCRdb to between 2017 and 2020). Turning to the overall study: Among the approximately 34 multiple sclerosis patients, relapsing-remitting MS accounted for 31 and secondary progressive MS accounted for 3. The 90 to 110 TCR-beta libraries included longitudinal samples, technical triplicates and paired sorted CD4+ and CD8+ T-cell subsets alongside PBMC samples. The cohort comprised 68 subjects: roughly 15 HAM/TSP patients, approximately 34 multiple sclerosis patients and some 20 healthy controls. Using UMI-based sequencing, the study compared peripheral blood TCR-beta repertoires from patients with HTLV-I-associated myelopathy (HAM/TSP), patients with multiple sclerosis, and healthy controls. What the research found in general, with its limitations: No association of the MS cluster with clinical or MRI features was observed, and the need for larger cohorts was stated by the authors. Across subjects, expanded clones never shared an identical CDR3 amino acid sequence, which suggests that the TCR-beta repertoires in every group were private. TCR clonal expansion was highest in HAM/TSP patients and lowest in MS patients, with MS patients falling below even healthy controls. In a phylogenetic analysis, the repertoires of 18 out of 34 MS patients fell into a single cluster of related CDR3 sequences, pointing to a possible signature at the repertoire level.

Unsorted PBMC libraries were generated from 2 million PBMCs stored in RNAlater at -80 °C until RNA extraction. The multiple sclerosis patients were enrolled in a US clinical protocol that used magnetic resonance imaging to evaluate disease progression. PBMCs were separated from peripheral blood using Ficoll-Hypaque density gradient centrifugation and then cryopreserved in liquid nitrogen. cDNA was synthesized by template-switch 5'RACE using a primer carrying a 10-nucleotide random unique molecular identifier by which each TCR transcript was tagged. Every sequencing run yielded over 170 million TCR-beta sequences covering 15-18 subjects. Total RNA was extracted with the RNeasy kit. The KAPA Real-time Library Amplification kit was used to amplify TCR-beta VDJ regions with primers for the TCR constant region and the 5'RACE anchor. A first PCR added sample indexes and Illumina adaptors, after which a second PCR increased the library yield. After purification with Ampure beads, the TCR product of roughly 650 bp was size-selected on a 2% E-gel SizeSelection system. Library quality was checked on a Bioanalyzer, concentration was measured with Qubit, and libraries were quantified with the Kapa Library Quantification kit before pooling. Libraries were sequenced paired-end 2 x 150 bp on an Illumina HiSeq 2500. To increase sequence diversity, roughly 23-30% phiX was spiked into each library pool. In the paper's pipeline: The UMI-based MiGEC pipeline processed quality-filtered reads and removed over 80% of raw TCR sequences during error correction. IMGT germline references were used for aligning VDJ genes, and each clonotype was defined as a unique CDR3 amino acid sequence together with its V-J genes. Clonal expansion, Shannon diversity, and CDR3 relatedness (CalcPairwiseDistances, ClusterSamples) were evaluated with VDJtools, and phylogenetic trees were built with CLCbio workbench. Expanded clones were defined as having at least 8 unique UMIs, based on coefficient-of-variation modelling across technical triplicates. In TCRdb, the public reads were trimmed at Q25 with fastp and aligned with MiXCR, with productive beta chains retained. CDR3 protein sequences are deduplicated, and each keeps its most common genes and DNA. The V and J calls here are based on TCRdb, not the publication. Recorded for this sample are 65,000 to 70,000 distinct CDR3 sequences; 3.9% of them occurred a single time. Approximately 1.3% of the sample is taken by the ten largest.

The germline V and J ends show losses of 0 bases and 7 bases respectively, and no gene match explains 15 bases of the junction. The CDR3 holds 17 amino acids from the cysteine to the phenylalanine. Here the CDR3 DNA is all that survives: 51 bases in frame from base 1. The germline V gene yields SGDLS for CDR1 and YYNGEE for CDR2. This clonotype showed up many times. Its cognate antigen has yet to be identified. One base away there is no much larger clone; base qualities are not given. The sample was PBMCs. The V and J segments used are TRBV9 and TRBJ2-7; 8 bases in the middle match TRBD2. The receptor's source is a man aged 30-40 years with multiple sclerosis. Here the CDR3 is given as CASSVGGGGGPRREQYF. The DNA is TGTGCCAGCAGCGTAGGAGGCGGCGGGGGGCCCCGCCGGGAGCAGTACTTC.